The 6 T cell receptor beta chains given below trace back to one sample, sequenced in a study of tumor-infiltrating lymphocytes in primary liver carcinoma. Co-extracting RNA and DNA was done with roughly 17-34 mg of unsorted bulk tissue as input. A constant-region primer served to make TCR beta cDNA from about 530 ng total RNA. Sequencing libraries for TCR beta derived from three nested multiplex PCR rounds that used slightly modified ARM-PCR. Amplification in the first two PCR rounds was performed using TRBV1-TRBV30 forward primers and a C-beta reverse primer for roughly 9 cycles each. TCRdb reprocessed the multiplex PCR reads via MiXCR and lists one record per CDR3 protein. The data show around 190,000 distinct CDR3 sequences, approximately 86% seen once. The sample taken for sequencing was tumor tissue from primary liver carcinoma. These receptors originate from a man aged 40-50 years with primary liver carcinoma and hepatitis B virus infection.

In the case of this clonotype: At one end the junction does not follow the germline gene, possibly because of a read error. The chain joins TRBV5-4 to TRBJ1-2; D is uncertain. The CDR3 has 12 residues. Germline V gives CDR1 SGHNT, CDR2 YYREEE (reference sequence). The DNA of the CDR3 is TGTGCCAGCAGCTTGGCAGACTATCGCTACACCTTC. Its translation: CASSLADYRYTF.

The CDR3 DNA sequence: TGTGCCAGCAGTGGGCAACAGGGAGTTAGCAATCAGCCCCAGCATTTT. This codes for CASSGQQGVSNQPQHF. V is TRBV6-1 and J is TRBJ1-5; possible D gene TRBD1, 6 bases. This CDR3 comprises 16 residues. The germline V gene encodes CDR1 MNHNS and CDR2 SASEGT. Trimming pared 4 bases from V and 0 bases from J, leaving 13 bases between.

Turning to this clonotype: Compared with germline, one end of the junction differs, possibly owing to a read error. V gene TRBV11-1 combines with J gene TRBJ2-4; 13 nucleotides line up with TRBD2. This CDR3 is 17 amino acids long. Germline CDR1 is SGHAT and CDR2 is FQDESV (reference sequence). DNA of the CDR3: TGTGCCAACAGCTTTCCTGGGACTAGCGGGACTAAAAACATTAAGTACTTC. This translates into CANSFPGTSGTKNIKYF.

As regards this clonotype: Sequence at one end of the junction differs from germline and may be a read error. This rearrangement joins TRBV4-3 to TRBJ1-2, with D hard to call. Germline values: CDR1 LGHNA, CDR2 YSLEER. This CDR3 contains 15 residues. CDR3 amino acids: CTSSQDTRVPHGYTF. Here the CDR3 DNA reads TGCACCAGCAGCCAAGATACGCGGGTGCCTCATGGCTACACCTTC.

In the case of this clonotype: This may be a read error: a much more frequent sequence differs by one nucleotide. The rearrangement links TRBV24-1 to TRBJ2-1, with 7 bases aligning to TRBD2. Per germline, CDR1 KGHDR and CDR2 SFDVKD. The CDR3 is 13 amino acids. Here the CDR3 reads CAISVLPGGEQFF. The CDR3 DNA sequence: TGTGCCATCAGTGTCCTCCCGGGGGGTGAGCAGTTCTTC.

This chain uses TRBV4-2 with TRBJ2-5; 10 bases fit TRBD2. CDR3 length: 18 residues. V shed 0 bases and J 9 bases; nucleotides not matched to a gene: 16. In germline, CDR1 is LGHNA, CDR2 YNFKEQ. The DNA for the CDR3 is TGTGCCAGCAGCCAAGACCTCCGCAGCGGGAGGGCCTTGGGGGCCCAGTACTTC. This gives the protein CASSQDLRSGRALGAQYF.